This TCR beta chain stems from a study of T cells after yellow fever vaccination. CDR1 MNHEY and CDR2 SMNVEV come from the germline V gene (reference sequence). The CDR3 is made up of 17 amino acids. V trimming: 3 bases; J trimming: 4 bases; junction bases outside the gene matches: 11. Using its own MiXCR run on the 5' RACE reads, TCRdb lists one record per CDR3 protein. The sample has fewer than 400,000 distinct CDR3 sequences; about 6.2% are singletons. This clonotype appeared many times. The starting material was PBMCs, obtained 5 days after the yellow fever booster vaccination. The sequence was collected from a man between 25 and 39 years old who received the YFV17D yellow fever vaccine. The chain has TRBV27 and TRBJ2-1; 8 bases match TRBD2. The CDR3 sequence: CASSFALSREGYNEQFF. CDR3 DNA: TGTGCCAGCAGTTTTGCCCTTAGCCGGGAGGGTTACAATGAGCAGTTCTTC.